A selection of T cell receptor beta chains follows, all from one sample in a study of cytomegalovirus exposure and HLA in healthy donors. Sequenced by immunoSEQ multiplex PCR; TCRdb stores in-frame clones only, minus some. The repertoire includes approximately 170,000 clones, about four fifths of them detected once, and 9.5% to 13% sits in the top ten. The specimen was PBMCs. These receptor sequences come from a man aged 30 to 45 in good health and CMV-seropositive. The CDR3 runs from the conserved cysteine through the conserved F or W. A D gene is named only where the DNA matches it firmly.

.,TRBJ2-7,TRBV28,CASSLSQTRNEQYF
.,TRBJ2-7,TRBV9,CASSVATTSGEQYF
TRBD1,TRBJ2-7,TRBV7-9,CASSSPGQSSYEQYF
.,TRBJ2-3,TRBV12-5,CASGFGITDTQYF
.,TRBJ1-1,TRBV7-6,CASSLEGRGSTEAFF
.,TRBJ2-7,TRBV30,CAWSDRAEQYF
TRBD1,TRBJ1-1,TRBV6-5,CASQQGDTEAFF
TRBD2,TRBJ2-3,TRBV4-3,CASSPQTSGGETDTQYF
TRBD1,TRBJ1-1,TRBV10-3,CAITGVDDTEAFF
TRBD2,TRBJ2-1,TRBV28,CASSLGTSGKYNEQFF
TRBD1,TRBJ1-1,TRBV30,CAWSLTGDTEAFF
TRBD2,TRBJ2-3,TRBV5-4,CASSLTSGSTDTQYF
TRBD2,TRBJ2-1,TRBV10-3,CAIINGLAGSPGGNEQFF
.,TRBJ2-7,TRBV13,CASSETGEGYEQYF
.,TRBJ2-7,TRBV4-1,CASSQDRSTRRSYEQYF
.,TRBJ2-7,TRBV6-5,CASSRSILSYEQYF
.,TRBJ1-1,TRBV30,CAWSRTLVMNTEAFF
TRBD1,TRBJ1-2,TRBV7-9,CASSLGDRGLYGYTF
.,TRBJ2-7,TRBV19,CASSIAYSSYEQYF
.,TRBJ2-7,TRBV7-9,CASHRDNRGVYEQYF
.,TRBJ1-4,TRBV28,CASSLLDSRYEKLFF
.,TRBJ1-4,TRBV29-1,CSVSGSNEKLFF
.,TRBJ1-4,TRBV2,CASNPRGNEKLFF
.,TRBJ1-5,TRBV7-2,CASSLEDPGDQPQHF
TRBD2,TRBJ2-1,TRBV10-3,CAISEPGGPDPEQFF
TRBD2,TRBJ2-7,TRBV6-5,CASSFNSGGYYEQYF
TRBD1,TRBJ2-2,TRBV11-2,CASSEGQGELFF
.,TRBJ1-5,TRBV6-1,CASSDRDVEPQHF
.,TRBJ1-4,TRBV6-6,CASSYDRVNEKLFF
TRBD1,TRBJ1-4,TRBV30,CAWSPRTGGSEKLFF
.,TRBJ1-1,TRBV27,CASSLWAGMNTEAFF
TRBD1,TRBJ2-7,TRBV30,CAWSSRGFEQYF
.,TRBJ2-6,TRBV10-3,CAISEKVQVRSGANVLTF
TRBD1,TRBJ1-1,TRBV6-5,CASTKGTGETEAFF
.,TRBJ2-2,TRBV5-5,CASSLDPGGNTGELFF
TRBD1,TRBJ2-5,TRBV15,CATSNYAGTGSETQYF
.,TRBJ1-5,TRBV28,CASRPLREGQPQHF
.,TRBJ2-1,TRBV5-4,CASSLAGSSYNEQFF
.,TRBJ1-3,TRBV28,CASSLGVPDTIYF
TRBD2,TRBJ2-3,TRBV9,CASSVRSGGVAPSTDTQYF
TRBD1,TRBJ1-6,TRBV7-9,CASRPTGGNSPLHF
TRBD1,TRBJ1-1,TRBV5-1,CASSVGQLQNTEAFF
.,TRBJ1-1,TRBV13,CASQPTGIGTEAFF
TRBD1,TRBJ1-2,TRBV6-5,CASCRGRLYGYTF
TRBD1,TRBJ1-6,TRBV5-1,CASSQMGQSNSPLHF
.,TRBJ2-7,TRBV6-6,CACGNSYEQYF
TRBD1,TRBJ2-2,TRBV9,CASSSPGTGGRENTGELFF
.,TRBJ2-3,TRBV6-4,CASSERGGAADTQYF
.,TRBJ1-6,TRBV5-8,CASSRLNSPLHF
TRBD1,TRBJ2-7,TRBV27,CASHIPSTGLVYEQYF
.,TRBJ1-3,TRBV5-1,CASSLVPGDYGNTIYF
TRBD1,TRBJ2-7,TRBV11-1,CASSRDRGYEQYF
TRBD2,TRBJ2-1,TRBV6-6,CASRGAGNYNEQFF
.,TRBJ2-3,TRBV6-6,CASSSLLGGTDTQYF
.,TRBJ1-2,TRBV28,CASISGGFNYGYTF
TRBD2,TRBJ2-1,TRBV5-1,CASSGLGLAGVRDNEQFF
.,TRBJ1-1,TRBV7-3,CASSLNTVDTEAFF